The T cell receptor beta chain under discussion was sequenced for a study of control samples from healthy donors and cancer patients (dated by TCRdb to 2018 to 2020). Receptor libraries were prepared by the immunoSEQ multiplex PCR assay. TCRdb re-hosts the immuneACCESS table, in-frame sequences only. Its copies lack some clones; in the studies checked, an unresolved V gene accounts for under half of them, and the cause for the rest is not known. This sample is represented by 120,000 or so clones; 88% of them were singletons. The leading ten clones occupy 3.5% to 4% of the sample. This clone was detected once. It has no known antigen specificity. Per-base qualities were not stored, and no clone one base away is much larger. Sample: PBMCs. The clonotype comes from a woman between 55 and 75 years old with lung cancer.

The DNA sequence is as follows: TGTGCCAGCAGTTACTCGGACAGTACCTACGAGCAGTACTTC. It translates as CASSYSDSTYEQYF. This chain is built from TRBV6-5 and TRBJ2-7, and TRBD1 may be the D gene, going by 6 matching bases. CDR1 MNHEY and CDR2 SVGAGI were looked up in the germline V gene. Measured from the cysteine to the phenylalanine, the CDR3 is 14 residues long. The only DNA kept is the CDR3, 42 bases in frame from the first base. The junction carries 8 bases between V and J, which are trimmed by 0 bases and 2 bases respectively.